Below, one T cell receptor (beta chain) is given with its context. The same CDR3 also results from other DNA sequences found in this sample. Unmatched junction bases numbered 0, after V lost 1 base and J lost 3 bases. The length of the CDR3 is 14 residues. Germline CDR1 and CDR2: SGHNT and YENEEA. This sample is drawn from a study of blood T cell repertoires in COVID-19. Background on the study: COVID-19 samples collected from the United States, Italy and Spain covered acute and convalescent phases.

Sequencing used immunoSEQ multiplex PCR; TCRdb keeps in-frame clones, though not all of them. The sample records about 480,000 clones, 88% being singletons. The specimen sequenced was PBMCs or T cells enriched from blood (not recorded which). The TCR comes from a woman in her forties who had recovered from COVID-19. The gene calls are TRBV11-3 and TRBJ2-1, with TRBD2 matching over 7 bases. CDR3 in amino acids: CASSLGGGYNEQFF. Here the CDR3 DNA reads TGTGCCAGCAGCTTAGGCGGGGGCTACAATGAGCAGTTCTTC. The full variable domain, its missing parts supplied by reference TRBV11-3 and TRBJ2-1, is EAGVVQSPRYKIIEKKQPVAFWCNPISGHNTLYWYLQNLGQGPELLIRYENEEAVDDSQLPKDRFSAERLKGVDSTLKIQPAELGDSAVYLCASSLGGGYNEQFFGPGTRLTVL.